This TCR beta chain is from a study of beta chain features in type 1 diabetes. Findings and caveats of the study: Still unanswered here is whether HLA type influences TCRB rearrangement. Shorter TCRB CDR3s, moderately but significantly so, were found in Type 1 diabetes patients in all four CD4+ subsets. Within patients, naive, central memory and Treg TCRB repertoires seemed more similar than within healthy donors.

In regard to this clone: Its antigen is still unknown.

cDNA synthesis used the whole RNA isolate, giving expressed TCRB sequences. The assay was immunoSEQ multiplex PCR, and TCRdb's table has in-frame clones only and misses some. The sample lists 330,000 or so clones, around 13% occurring once. This receptor was identified in a man aged 30 to 45 in good health. The sequenced sample consisted of central memory CD4+ T cells from blood.

For the CDR3, the DNA is TGTGCCAGCAGCTTAGGGGGCCGGAGGACAGATACGCAGTATTTT. This encodes CASSLGGRRTDTQYF. This chain connects TRBV7-2 to TRBJ2-3; D assignment may be TRBD1 or TRBD2 (5 bases each). CDR3 length: 15 amino acids. Germline V lookup: CDR1 SGHTA, CDR2 FQGNSA. V lost 1 base, J lost 3 bases, and 11 bases lay in between.